The entry below gives a single TCR beta chain sequence along with its context. Its target antigen remains unknown. The record has no base qualities; no much larger clone is one base away. TCRbeta CDR3 regions were sequenced with the immunoSEQ Assay. After extraction, genomic DNA underwent amplification by bias-controlled multiplex PCR, followed by high-throughput sequencing. In the source study's methods: To quantify the absolute abundance of each unique TCRbeta CDR3 region, sequences were collapsed and filtered. T cell fraction was estimated by normalizing TCRbeta template counts to usable DNA, which was measured by amplifying reference genes present in all nucleated cells. Repertoire TCRs were annotated as SARS-CoV-2-specific when V gene, CDR3 amino acid sequence and J gene were exactly matched to a known reactive TCR set. The reference SARS-CoV-2 TCR set came from MIRA and was filtered for enrichment in COVID-19-positive ImmuneCODE repertoires, removing public or cross-reactive TCRs. Using the MIRA antigens, annotated TCRs were further analysed by specific ORF or by position within an ORF. Depth was the summed frequency of annotated unique rearrangements, while breadth was defined as annotated unique rearrangements over total unique productive rearrangements. Group comparisons of TCR breadth used two-sided Wilcoxon rank-sum tests. TCRdb retrieved this table from immuneACCESS and kept in-frame rearrangements only. Not all clones are present; in checked studies, unresolved V genes account for under half, and no reason is known for the remainder. Clonal size and the V and J genes are those of that table, whereas D and trimming came from the DNA. The table for this sample lists about 350,000 clones; approximately 90% of them were counted only once. The top ten clones comprise 3% to 5% of the sample.

The CDR3 holds 13 amino acids from the cysteine to the phenylalanine. The DNA shown is the 39-base CDR3, in frame from base 1. Germline trimming amounts to 4 bases on V and 3 bases on J, with 2 as the count of junction bases outside the gene matches. The germline V gene supplies CDR1 MNHEY and CDR2 SVGAGI. The data stem from a study of Ad26.COV2.S vaccination and SARS-CoV-2 variants (dated by TCRdb to 2020 to 2023). Background on the whole study: The specificity and breadth of SARS-CoV-2-reactive T cell receptors after Ad26.COV2.S vaccination were assessed by TCRbeta repertoire sequencing. The TCR-sequenced set comprised about 32 samples: about 19 Ad26.COV2.S vaccine recipients, 5 placebo recipients and 8 SARS-CoV-2 convalescent individuals. Points the paper makes about the study in general: Ad26.COV2.S recipients had higher spike-specific TCR breadth than placebo recipients (P = 0.0014). The authors noted that total T cell responses may have been underestimated by the TCR breadth and depth analyses. Substantial breadth of spike-specific CD8+ and CD4+ T cell responses was reported after vaccination. Comparable non-spike TCR breadth was observed between vaccine and placebo recipients, consistent with only spike being contained in the vaccine.

Explained via the paper, the time point label denotes: individuals recovered from natural SARS-CoV-2 infection. The receptor comes from a human donor who had recovered from COVID-19. The chain employs TRBV6-5 and TRBJ1-2; 7 middle bases align to TRBD1. The material was peripheral blood, obtained after recovery from COVID-19. CDR3 reads: CASSLDRDYGYTF. The sequenced DNA is TGTGCCAGCAGTTTAGACAGGGACTATGGCTACACCTTC.